This T cell receptor beta chain was obtained from a study of read filtering for tumor transcriptome and immune sequencing. Study-level background: Mean patient age was approximately 66 years, range roughly 40 to 80; over 16 male, some 14 female. Under ten patients were R-ISS I, roughly 15 were R-ISS II, six or seven were R-ISS III.

This clonotype was detected only a few times. From 300 to 400 ng of RNA, a library with molecular barcoded alpha/delta and beta/gamma adaptors was made. One entry per CDR3 protein, called by TCRdb with MiXCR from the reads. This repertoire shows 65,000 or so distinct CDR3 sequences, around 20% found once; its top ten account for roughly a tenth. The CDR3 totals 16 residues. In germline, CDR1 is LGHDT, CDR2 YNNKEL (reference sequence). V gave up 0 bases and J gave up 5 bases, with 16 bases separating them. Material for sequencing was a population of CD138-negative cells sorted from bone marrow. This TCR was sampled from a donor aged 40 or over with multiple myeloma. The chain carries TRBV3-1 and TRBJ2-5; perhaps TRBD2 as D (5 bases). The CDR3 is CASSQELTTAGETQYF. The CDR3 bases are TGTGCCAGCAGCCAAGAACTGACTACTGCCGGCGAGACCCAGTACTTC.